A single TCR beta chain is shown here with its context. The antigen remains unidentified. These data originate in a study of regulatory T cells in long-lasting Graves disease. Study background: Antithyroid drugs had been given to newly diagnosed Graves' patients for under 3 months. Findings and limits, study-wide: Accuracy could have been hurt by small sample size. The study found persistent patients shared more public clonotypes (roughly 3,000) than new patients (approximately 970).

The sample's time point: newly diagnosed GD, antithyroid drugs for less than 3 months. The TCR library was prepared using RNA isolated from PBMCs. The authors built TCR beta libraries using iRepertoire HTBI primers and Arm-PCR of CDR3 regions. One entry per CDR3 protein results from TCRdb running MiXCR on the multiplex PCR reads. The sample includes under 450,000 distinct CDR3 sequences, 12% of them seen just once. The trim removed 0 bases at V and 1 base at J, leaving 5 bases unmatched. Looked up from germline, CDR1 is SGHNT and CDR2 is YYREEE (reference sequence). This CDR3 region has 16 residues. These same data were also listed under a study on T cells in Graves' hyperthyroidism and ophthalmopathy.

The sample was peripheral blood mononuclear cells (PBMCs), taken at new diagnosis, from a patient treated with antithyroid drugs. This TCR came from a woman aged 18-29 years with Graves disease. The J gene is TRBJ2-3, the V gene TRBV5-4, with TRBD1 identical over 7 bases. CDR3 nucleotide sequence: TGTGCCAGCAGCTTGGGAGGGGGCGATGGCACAGATACGCAGTATTTT. It is translated as CASSLGGGDGTDTQYF.